This T cell receptor (beta chain) was recovered during a study of beta chain features in type 1 diabetes. Study summary: Age, gender, cell numbers and subset yield matched between patients and controls.

The CDR3 has 12 amino acids. Germline loops: CDR1 SQVTM, CDR2 ANQGSEA. V dropped 6 bases and J dropped 5 bases, with 10 bases sitting between them. Study findings and constraints: Amplification by PCR could prefer shorter templates, with the same effect in patients and controls. There was a moderate but significant shortening of TCRB CDR3s in all four CD4+ subsets of Type 1 diabetes patients.

This clone showed up just a few times. What it recognizes is unknown. Central memory, naive, regulatory and stem cell-like memory CD4+ cells were sorted by CD45RO/CCR7/CD25/CD127/CD95/CD27. As every portion of the isolated RNA was reverse transcribed, the sequencing read expressed TCRB transcripts. TCRdb keeps only in-frame clones here, not all; method: immunoSEQ multiplex PCR. The table has under 450,000 clones, roughly 13% seen once. The chain combines TRBV29-1 with TRBJ1-4; no definite D call. The sample comprised naive CD4+ T cells from blood. The receptor was isolated from a man under 40 in good health. As DNA, the CDR3 is TGCAGCGTGACCAGTCCAAATGAAAAACTGTTTTTT. Its protein product is CSVTSPNEKLFF. Full variable domain (missing parts from reference TRBV29-1 and TRBJ1-4): SAVISQKPSRDICQRGTSLTIQCQVDSQVTMMFWYRQQPGQSLTLIATANQGSEATYESGFVIDKFPISRPNLTFSTLTVSNMSPEDSSIYLCSVTSPNEKLFFGSGTQLSVL.